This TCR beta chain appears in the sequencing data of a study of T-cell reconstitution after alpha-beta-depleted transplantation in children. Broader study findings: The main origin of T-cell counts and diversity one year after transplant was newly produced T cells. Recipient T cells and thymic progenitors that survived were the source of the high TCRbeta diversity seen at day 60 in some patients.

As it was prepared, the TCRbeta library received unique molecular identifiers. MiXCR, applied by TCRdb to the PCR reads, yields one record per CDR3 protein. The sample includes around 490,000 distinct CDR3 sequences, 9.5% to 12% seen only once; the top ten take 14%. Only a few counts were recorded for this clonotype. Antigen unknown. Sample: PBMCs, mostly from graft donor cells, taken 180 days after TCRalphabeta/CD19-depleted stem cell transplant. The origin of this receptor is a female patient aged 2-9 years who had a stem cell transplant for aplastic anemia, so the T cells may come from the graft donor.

The chain's CDR3 is CASSLGVRWGTWPQPQHF. The DNA of the CDR3 is TGTGCCAGCAGTTTAGGAGTAAGGTGGGGTACATGGCCCCAGCCCCAGCATTTT. This chain connects TRBV28 to TRBJ1-5; D gene ambiguous. This CDR3 is built from 18 residues. V dropped 2 bases and J dropped 7 bases, with 24 bases sitting between them. Germline-derived CDR1 and CDR2 are MDHEN and SYDVKM.